One sample yielded the 13 T cell receptor beta chains listed below, sequenced in a study of spatial heterogeneity in lung cancer. Time point in this sample: sample taken at primary tumor resection. No antigens are known for them. From the 5' RACE reads, TCRdb called clonotypes with MiXCR, one entry per CDR3 protein. The repertoire includes thousands of distinct CDR3 sequences, less than 14% of them detected once, and 12% sits in the top ten. Study conclusions and caveats: Higher tumor mutation counts went along with higher counts of expanded intratumoral alpha and beta TCRs.

Sequencing was performed on lung tumor tissue, taken at surgery. The source is a male donor with early-stage non-small cell lung cancer.

This clonotype is classed as medium-sized. In a library made to pick up alpha chains, this beta chain is a stray read with a size that means little. This chain joins TRBV28 and TRBJ1-5, with 9 positions matching TRBD1. CDR1 and CDR2 from the germline V gene are MDHEN and SYDVKM. J was trimmed by 6 bases and V by 6 bases; bases with no gene match: 9. This CDR3 is built from 15 residues. The DNA of the CDR3 is TGTGCCAGCAGCTCGGACAGGGGATTCTTTCAGCCCCAGCATTTT. Amino acid sequence: CASSSDRGFFQPQHF.

Relative to its sample, this clonotype is medium-sized. This beta chain lies outside the target of a library built for alpha chains; its clone size means little. The chain joins TRBV6-1 to TRBJ1-5; D not certain. CDR3 size: 16 residues. Trimming removed 1 base at V and 0 bases at J, with 10 bases between. Germline V gene sequence: CDR1 MNHNS, CDR2 SASEGT. The CDR3 loop is CASSEGRIYSNQPQHF. CDR3 nucleotide sequence: TGTGCCAGCAGTGAAGGGCGGATCTATAGCAATCAGCCCCAGCATTTT.

By sample share, this clonotype is medium-sized. In a library made to pick up alpha chains, this beta chain is a stray read with a size that means little. The genes are TRBV25-1 and TRBJ2-1; 13 positions match TRBD2. The CDR3 contains 15 residues. Germline V gene lookup returns CDR1 MGHDK and CDR2 SYGVNS. With 2 bases clipped from V and 5 bases from J, the junction kept 0 bases outside the gene matches. DNA for the CDR3: TGTGCCAGCAGTGAAGGACTAGCGGGAGACAATGAGCAGTTCTTC. Protein sequence: CASSEGLAGDNEQFF.

By frequency in the sample, this clonotype is medium-sized (0.01 to 0.1%). A library prepared for alpha chains yielded this beta chain as an off-target read; its size is of little meaning. The rearrangement links TRBV18 to TRBJ1-5; TRBD1 aligns across 8 bases. The V gene's germline CDR1 is KGHSH and CDR2 LQKENI. J lost 7 bases, V lost 2 bases, and 4 bases had no gene match. There are 14 residues in the CDR3. This CDR3 reads CASSPAGGDQPQHF. The CDR3 DNA sequence: TGTGCCAGCTCACCAGCAGGGGGCGACCAGCCCCAGCATTTT.

Comments on this clonotype: Sequence at one end of the junction differs from germline and may be a read error. This beta chain came through as a stray read in a library set up for alpha chains, and its size says little. This rearrangement joins TRBV6-9 to TRBJ1-5; D is unclear. The CDR3 contains 14 residues. Germline lookup yields CDR1 MNHGY and CDR2 SVAAGI. The CDR3 nucleotides read TGTGCCAGCAGTTCCAGTGAACTCAATCGGCCCCAGCATTTT. It codes for CASSSSELNRPQHF.

By share of the sample, this clonotype is medium-sized. A library prepared for alpha chains yielded this beta chain as an off-target read; its size is of little meaning. The V and J genes are TRBV18 and TRBJ1-1, with D possibly TRBD1 on 5 matching bases. CDR3 length equals 14 residues. Germline values: CDR1 KGHSH, CDR2 LQKENI. Trimming stripped 6 bases from V and 7 bases from J, with 18 bases between. CDR3 sequence: CASSRAWDGLEAFF. CDR3 DNA: TGTGCCAGCTCCCGAGCCTGGGACGGCCTTGAAGCTTTCTTT.

Judged by abundance, this clonotype is medium-sized. This beta chain is off target for a library built for alpha chains, so its abundance means little. The V and J genes are TRBV6-6 and TRBJ2-3, with 10 bases lining up with TRBD2. This CDR3 is built from 15 residues. The germline V gene has CDR1 MNHNY and CDR2 SVGAGI (reference sequence). J was trimmed by 4 bases and V by 6 bases; bases with no gene match: 7. CDR3 DNA sequence: TGTGCCAGCAGAATCTCAGCGGGAGGGTCAGATACGCAGTATTTT. Protein sequence: CASRISAGGSDTQYF.

By sample fraction, this clonotype is medium-sized. Being off target in a library aimed at alpha chains, this beta chain has a size of little meaning. The chain joins TRBV9 to TRBJ2-3; the D call may be TRBD1 or TRBD2 (7 bases each). Trimming left V 3 bases short and J 4 bases short, with 12 bases between. In germline, CDR1 is SGDLS, CDR2 YYNGEE. The CDR3 covers 14 residues. In DNA, the CDR3 is TGTGCCAGCAGCGCAGGGGGGGGCCCAGATACGCAGTATTTT. Protein sequence: CASSAGGGPDTQYF.

This clonotype is medium-sized in the sample. This beta chain came through as a stray read in a library set up for alpha chains, and its size says little. This chain joins TRBV5-6 and TRBJ2-1, with 9 positions matching TRBD2. V lost 4 bases to trimming and J lost 0 bases; unmatched junction nucleotides: 5. The germline V gene encodes CDR1 SGHDT and CDR2 YYEEEE. CDR3 size: 16 residues. CDR3 sequence reads: CASSERGVSSYNEQFF. CDR3 bases: TGTGCCAGCAGCGAGCGGGGGGTAAGCTCCTACAATGAGCAGTTCTTC.

This clonotype is judged medium-sized (0.01 to 0.1%). Because this beta chain is a stray read in a library intended to capture alpha chains, its abundance should not be given much weight. Written as DNA, the CDR3 is TGTGCCACCAGTGACCCCTCAACCGGGACTAGCGGGAGGAAATCCTACAATGAGCAGTTCTTC. Translation gives CATSDPSTGTSGRKSYNEQFF. The rearrangement uses TRBV24-1 and TRBJ2-1; 15 nucleotides align to TRBD2. There are 21 residues in the CDR3. With 4 bases clipped from V and 1 base from J, the junction kept 13 bases outside the gene matches. Looked up from germline, CDR1 is KGHDR and CDR2 is SFDVKD.

This clonotype ranks as medium-sized (0.01 to 0.1%). This beta chain appears as a stray read in a library generated for alpha chains; its size is not informative. The chain links TRBV20-1 to TRBJ1-6; D perhaps matches TRBD1 (5 bases). Trimming pared 6 bases from V and 0 bases from J, leaving 21 bases between. CDR3 length: 18 amino acids. The germline gives CDR1 DFQATT, CDR2 SNEGSKA (reference sequence). The CDR3 here is CSAWSHVGGDSYNSPLHF. Written as DNA, the CDR3 is TGCAGTGCCTGGTCCCACGTTGGGGGGGACTCCTATAATTCACCCCTCCACTTT.

This clonotype rates as medium-sized. Within a library made for alpha chains, this beta chain is off target, and its count is uninformative. The rearrangement uses TRBV2 and TRBJ2-7, with TRBD2 matching 15 bases. The CDR3 totals 16 residues. Germline CDR1 and CDR2: SNHLY and FYNNEI. The V gene end was trimmed by 6 bases and the J gene end by 2 bases; junction bases not matched to a gene: 5. CDR3 sequence reads: CASRAGTSGRPYEQYF. CDR3 nucleotide sequence: TGTGCCAGCAGGGCCGGGACTAGCGGGAGGCCCTACGAGCAGTACTTC. Drawing the rest from reference TRBV2 and TRBJ2-7, the complete variable domain is EPEVTQTPSHQVTQMGQEVILRCVPISNHLYFYWYRQILGQKVEFLVSFYNNEISEKSEIFDDQFSVERPDGSNFTLKIRSTKLEDSAMYFCASRAGTSGRPYEQYFGPGTRLTVT.

Ten or more counts support this clonotype. This beta chain came through as a stray read in a library set up for alpha chains, and its size says little. The chain employs TRBV7-2 and TRBJ2-7, with a tentative D call TRBD1 (5 bases). Germline V CDR1 and CDR2: SGHTA, FQGNSA. Deletions cut 4 bases from V and 5 bases from J, with 15 bases between. CDR3 size: 14 residues. CDR3 protein: CASSWPGQWNEQYF. CDR3 sequence (DNA): TGTGCCAGCAGCTGGCCCGGACAATGGAACGAGCAGTACTTC.